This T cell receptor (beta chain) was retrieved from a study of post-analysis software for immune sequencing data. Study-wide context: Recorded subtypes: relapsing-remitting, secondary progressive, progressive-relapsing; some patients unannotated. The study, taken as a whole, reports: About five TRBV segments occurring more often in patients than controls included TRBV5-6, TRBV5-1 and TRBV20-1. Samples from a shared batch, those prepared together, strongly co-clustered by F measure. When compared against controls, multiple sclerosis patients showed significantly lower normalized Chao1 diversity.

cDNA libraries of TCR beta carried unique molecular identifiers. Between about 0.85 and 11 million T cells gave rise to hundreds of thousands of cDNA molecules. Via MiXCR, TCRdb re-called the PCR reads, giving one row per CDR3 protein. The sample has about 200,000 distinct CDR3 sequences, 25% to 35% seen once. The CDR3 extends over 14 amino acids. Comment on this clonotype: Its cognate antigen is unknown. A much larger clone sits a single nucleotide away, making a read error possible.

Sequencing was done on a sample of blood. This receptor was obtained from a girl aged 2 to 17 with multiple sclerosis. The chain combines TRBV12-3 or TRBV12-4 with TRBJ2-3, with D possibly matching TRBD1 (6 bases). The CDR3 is CASSSIRRTDTEYF. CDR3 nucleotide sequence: TGTGCCAGCAGTTCAATTCGGAGGACAGATACGGAGTATTTT.